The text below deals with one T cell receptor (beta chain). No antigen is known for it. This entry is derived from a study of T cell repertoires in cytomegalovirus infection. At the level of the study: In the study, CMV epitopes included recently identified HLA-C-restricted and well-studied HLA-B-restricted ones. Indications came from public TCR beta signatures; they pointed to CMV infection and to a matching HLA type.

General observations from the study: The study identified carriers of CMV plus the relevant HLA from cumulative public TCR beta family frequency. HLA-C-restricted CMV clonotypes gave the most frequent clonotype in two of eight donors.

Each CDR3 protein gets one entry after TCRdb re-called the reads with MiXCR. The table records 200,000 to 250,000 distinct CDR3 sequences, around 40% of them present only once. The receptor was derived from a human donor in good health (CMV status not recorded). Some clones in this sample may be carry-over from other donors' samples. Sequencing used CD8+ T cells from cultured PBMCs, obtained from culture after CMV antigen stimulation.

Written as DNA, the CDR3 is TGTGCCAGCAGTCCCCGACAGATCTCCTACAATGAGCAGTTCTTC. Its protein is CASSPRQISYNEQFF. The chain employs TRBV27 and TRBJ2-1; perhaps TRBD1 as D (5 bases). Looked up from germline, CDR1 is MNHEY and CDR2 is SMNVEV (reference sequence). The V and J ends lost 5 bases and 0 bases respectively, with 11 bases between them. The CDR3 has 15 amino acids.